This T cell receptor beta chain originates from a study of T cell responses to AZD1222 COVID-19 vaccine. Study-level findings and limits: None of the repertoires were sampled until the peak T cell response had passed. Nearly half of the spike-specific TCRs reportedly recognize variant regions that carry no mutations. Donors, mostly white British, included more females; clonal diversity was possibly underestimated. The CD4 TCRs associated with vaccination extended across spike and predominated at 160-218 and 743-854.

In its sample, this clone was seen a few times. The antigen is undetermined. The germline V gene encodes CDR1 MRHNA and CDR2 SNTAGT. V dropped 3 bases and J dropped 2 bases, with 12 bases sitting between them. The CDR3 length is 15 residues. The method was immunoSEQ multiplex PCR; TCRdb's version includes in-frame clones alone and lacks a portion of them. The repertoire includes 140,000 to 150,000 clones, 82% of them detected once, and about 4% sits in the top ten. The sequence derives from an adult in good health. Sample: peripheral blood, taken on day 0 of MenACWY control vaccination. The chain couples TRBV6-4 to TRBJ2-3; no reliable D call. This CDR3 is CASSETNTNTDTQYF. The CDR3 DNA reads TGTGCCAGCAGTGAAACCAACACTAACACAGATACGCAGTATTTT.